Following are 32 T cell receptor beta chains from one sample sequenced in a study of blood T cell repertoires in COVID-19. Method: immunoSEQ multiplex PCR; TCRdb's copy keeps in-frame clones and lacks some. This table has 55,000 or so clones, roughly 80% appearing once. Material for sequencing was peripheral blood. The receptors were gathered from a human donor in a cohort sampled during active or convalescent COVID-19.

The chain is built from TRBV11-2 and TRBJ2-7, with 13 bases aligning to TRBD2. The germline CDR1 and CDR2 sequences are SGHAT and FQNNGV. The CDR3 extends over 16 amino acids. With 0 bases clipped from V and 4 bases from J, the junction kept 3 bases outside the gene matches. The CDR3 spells CASSLDRLAGGYEQYF. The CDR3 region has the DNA TGTGCCAGCAGCTTAGATCGACTAGCGGGGGGTTACGAGCAGTACTTC.

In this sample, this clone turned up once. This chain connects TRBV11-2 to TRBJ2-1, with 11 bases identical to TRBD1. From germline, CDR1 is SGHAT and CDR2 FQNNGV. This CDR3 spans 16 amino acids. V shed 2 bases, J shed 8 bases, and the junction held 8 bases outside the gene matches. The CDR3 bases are TGTGCCAGCAGCTTATTCGGACAGGGGGCTTCAGATGAGCAGTTCTTC. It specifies CASSLFGQGASDEQFF.

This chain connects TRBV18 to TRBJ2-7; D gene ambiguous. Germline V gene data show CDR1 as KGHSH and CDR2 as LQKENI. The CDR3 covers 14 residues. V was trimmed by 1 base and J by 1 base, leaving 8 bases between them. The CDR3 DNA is TGTGCCAGCTCACCACGGCCAGATTCCTACGAGCAGTACTTC. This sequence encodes CASSPRPDSYEQYF.

The DNA of the CDR3 is TGTGCCAGCTCATCTGTGTCGGGGGGACAAGAGACCCAGTACTTC. Translation: CASSSVSGGQETQYF. The rearrangement joins TRBV18 to TRBJ2-5; 7 bases fit TRBD2. Looked up from germline, CDR1 is KGHSH and CDR2 is LQKENI. J gave up 2 bases and V 5 bases, and 8 bases lay outside the gene matches. This CDR3 comprises 15 residues.

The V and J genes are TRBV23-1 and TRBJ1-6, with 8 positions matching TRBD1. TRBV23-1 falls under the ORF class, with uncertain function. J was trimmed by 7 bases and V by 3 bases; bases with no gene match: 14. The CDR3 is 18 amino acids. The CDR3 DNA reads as TGCGCCAGCAGTCACCCTCCTTGGACAGGGACTGGGAATTCACCCCTCCACTTT. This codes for CASSHPPWTGTGNSPLHF.

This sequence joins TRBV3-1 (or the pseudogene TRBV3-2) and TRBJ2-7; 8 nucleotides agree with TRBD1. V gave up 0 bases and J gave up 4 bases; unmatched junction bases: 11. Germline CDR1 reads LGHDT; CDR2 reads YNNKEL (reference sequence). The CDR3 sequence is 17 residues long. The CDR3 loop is CASSQDNRGTGEYEQYF. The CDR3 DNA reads TGTGCCAGCAGCCAAGATAACAGGGGGACAGGTGAATACGAGCAGTACTTC.

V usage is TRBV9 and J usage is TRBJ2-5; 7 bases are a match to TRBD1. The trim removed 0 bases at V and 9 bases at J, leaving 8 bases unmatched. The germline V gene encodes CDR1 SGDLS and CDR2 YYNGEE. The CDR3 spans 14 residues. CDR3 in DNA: TGTGCCAGCAGCGTAGAGGGGCACCAGGGGGCCCAGTACTTC. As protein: CASSVEGHQGAQYF.

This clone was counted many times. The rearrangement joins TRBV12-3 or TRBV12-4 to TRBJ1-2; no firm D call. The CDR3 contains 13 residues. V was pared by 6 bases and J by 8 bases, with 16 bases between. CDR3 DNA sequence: TGTGCCAGCAGGCTCACCCCGACGAGGGGCTACACCTTC. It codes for CASRLTPTRGYTF.

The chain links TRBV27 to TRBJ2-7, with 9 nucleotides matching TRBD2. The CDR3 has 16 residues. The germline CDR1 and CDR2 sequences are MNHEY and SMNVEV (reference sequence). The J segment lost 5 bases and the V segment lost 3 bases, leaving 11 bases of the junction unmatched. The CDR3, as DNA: TGTGCCAGCAGTTTTATGAGCGGGGGGACTCGGAACGAGCAGTACTTC. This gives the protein CASSFMSGGTRNEQYF.

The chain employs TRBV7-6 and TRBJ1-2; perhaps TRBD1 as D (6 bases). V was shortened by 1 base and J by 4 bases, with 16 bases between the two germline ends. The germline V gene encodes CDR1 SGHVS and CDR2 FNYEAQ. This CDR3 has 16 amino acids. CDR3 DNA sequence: TGTGCCAGCAGCTTAGGACTCGGACAGAGGGTCTATGGCTACACCTTC. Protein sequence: CASSLGLGQRVYGYTF.

CDR3 in amino acids: CASTSQRQGGDGYTF. The DNA of the CDR3 is TGTGCCAGTACGTCGCAGAGACAGGGTGGGGATGGCTACACCTTC. J is TRBJ1-2 and V is TRBV19; 7 bases match TRBD1. The CDR3 covers 15 residues. CDR1 and CDR2 (germline): LNHDA, SQIVND (reference sequence). Losses at the gene ends were 7 bases for V and 6 bases for J; bases not matched to a gene: 14.

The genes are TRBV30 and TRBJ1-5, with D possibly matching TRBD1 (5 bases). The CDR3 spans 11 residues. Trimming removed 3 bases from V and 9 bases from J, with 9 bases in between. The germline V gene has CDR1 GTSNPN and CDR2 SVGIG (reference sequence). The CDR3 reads CAWSSQGPQHF. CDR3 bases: TGTGCCTGGAGCTCCCAGGGGCCCCAGCATTTT. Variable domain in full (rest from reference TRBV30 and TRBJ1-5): SQTIHQWPATLVQPVGSPLSLECTVEGTSNPNLYWYRQAAGRGLQLLFYSVGIGQISSEVPQNLSASRPQDRQFILSSKKLLLSDSGFYLCAWSSQGPQHFGDGTRLSIL.

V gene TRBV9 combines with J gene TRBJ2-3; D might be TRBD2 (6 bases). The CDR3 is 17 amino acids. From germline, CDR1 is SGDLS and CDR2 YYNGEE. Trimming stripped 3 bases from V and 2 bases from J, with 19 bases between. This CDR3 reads CASSAPRAGPFTDTQYF. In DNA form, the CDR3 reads TGTGCCAGCAGCGCCCCTCGGGCGGGGCCGTTCACAGATACGCAGTATTTT.

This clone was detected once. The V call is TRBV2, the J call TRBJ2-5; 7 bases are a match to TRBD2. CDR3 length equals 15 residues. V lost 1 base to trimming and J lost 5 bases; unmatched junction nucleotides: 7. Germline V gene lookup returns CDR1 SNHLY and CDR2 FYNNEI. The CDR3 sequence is CASSEVGLAAETQYF. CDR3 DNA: TGTGCCAGCAGTGAAGTAGGTCTAGCGGCGGAGACCCAGTACTTC.

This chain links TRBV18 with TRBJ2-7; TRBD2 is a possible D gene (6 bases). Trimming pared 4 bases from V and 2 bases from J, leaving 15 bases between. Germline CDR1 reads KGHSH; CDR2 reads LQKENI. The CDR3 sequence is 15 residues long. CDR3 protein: CASSRQGGRTYEQYF. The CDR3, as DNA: TGTGCCAGCTCACGTCAGGGAGGCAGAACCTACGAGCAGTACTTC. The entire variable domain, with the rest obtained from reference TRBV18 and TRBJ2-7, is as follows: NAGVMQNPRHLVRRRGQEARLRCSPMKGHSHVYWYRQLPEEGLKFMVYLQKENIIDESGMPKERFSAEFPKEGPSILRIQQVVRGDSAAYFCASSRQGGRTYEQYFGPGTRLTVT.

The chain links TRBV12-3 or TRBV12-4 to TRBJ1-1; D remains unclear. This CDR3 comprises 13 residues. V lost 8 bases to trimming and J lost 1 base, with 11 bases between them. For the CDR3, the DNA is TGTGCCAGCCATTCCGGAGGGAACACTGAAGCTTTCTTT. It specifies CASHSGGNTEAFF.

The CDR3 nucleotides are TGTGCCAGCAACAGGGACAATCAGCCCCAGCATTTT. Translation gives CASNRDNQPQHF. V gene TRBV2 combines with J gene TRBJ1-5; D possibly corresponds to TRBD1 (6 bases). Trimming shortened V by 7 bases and J by 3 bases, and 7 bases separated the two germline ends. The CDR3 has 12 amino acids. Germline CDR1 and CDR2: SNHLY and FYNNEI.

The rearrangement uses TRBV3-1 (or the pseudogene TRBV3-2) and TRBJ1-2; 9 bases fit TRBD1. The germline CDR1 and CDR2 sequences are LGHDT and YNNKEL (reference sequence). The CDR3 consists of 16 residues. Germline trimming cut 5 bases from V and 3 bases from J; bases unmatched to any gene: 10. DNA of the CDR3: TGTGCCAGCAGCGAAAGACCGGGACAGGGCTACTATGGCTACACCTTC. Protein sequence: CASSERPGQGYYGYTF.

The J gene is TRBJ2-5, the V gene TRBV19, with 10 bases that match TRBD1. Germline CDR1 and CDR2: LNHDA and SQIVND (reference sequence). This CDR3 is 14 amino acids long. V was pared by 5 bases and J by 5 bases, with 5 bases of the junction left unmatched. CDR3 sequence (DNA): TGTGCCAGTAGTGAGACAGGGGGCTCTGAGACCCAGTACTTC. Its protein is CASSETGGSETQYF.

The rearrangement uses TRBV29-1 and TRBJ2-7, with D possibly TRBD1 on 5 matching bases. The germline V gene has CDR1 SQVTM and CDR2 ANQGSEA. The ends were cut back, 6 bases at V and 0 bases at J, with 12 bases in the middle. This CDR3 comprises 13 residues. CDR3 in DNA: TGCAGCGTCTGTGGCAGGGTCTCCTACGAGCAGTACTTC. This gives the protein CSVCGRVSYEQYF.

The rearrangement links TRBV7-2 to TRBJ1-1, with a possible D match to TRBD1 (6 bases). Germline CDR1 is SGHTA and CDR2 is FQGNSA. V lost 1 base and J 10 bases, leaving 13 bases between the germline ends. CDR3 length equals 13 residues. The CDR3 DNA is TGTGCCAGCAGCTTAGAAGACAGGCTTCCAGCTTTCTTT. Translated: CASSLEDRLPAFF.

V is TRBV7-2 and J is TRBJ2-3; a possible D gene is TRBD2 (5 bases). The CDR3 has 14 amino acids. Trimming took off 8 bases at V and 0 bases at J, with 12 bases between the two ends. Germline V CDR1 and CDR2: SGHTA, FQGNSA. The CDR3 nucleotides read TGTGCCAGCCAAAGAGGAGGAAGCACAGATACGCAGTATTTT. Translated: CASQRGGSTDTQYF.

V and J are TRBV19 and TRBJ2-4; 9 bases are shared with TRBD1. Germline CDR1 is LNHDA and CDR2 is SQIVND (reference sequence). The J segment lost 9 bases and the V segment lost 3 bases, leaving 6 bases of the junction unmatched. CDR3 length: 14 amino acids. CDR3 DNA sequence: TGTGCCAGTAGTATCCGGGACAGGGCGGGCATTCAGTACTTC. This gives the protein CASSIRDRAGIQYF.

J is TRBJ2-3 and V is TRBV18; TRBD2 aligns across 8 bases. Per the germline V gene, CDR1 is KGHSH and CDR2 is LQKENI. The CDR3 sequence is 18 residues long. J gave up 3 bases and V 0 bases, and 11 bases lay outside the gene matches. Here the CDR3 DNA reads TGTGCCAGCTCACCACCGGGGCCAGCGGGGGATAGTACAGATACGCAGTATTTT. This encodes CASSPPGPAGDSTDTQYF.

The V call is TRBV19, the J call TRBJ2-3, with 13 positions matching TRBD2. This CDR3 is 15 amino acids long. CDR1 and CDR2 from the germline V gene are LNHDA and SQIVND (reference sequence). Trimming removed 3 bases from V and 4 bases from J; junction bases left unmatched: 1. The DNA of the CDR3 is TGTGCCAGTAGTATCACTAGCGGGGGGGCAGATACGCAGTATTTT. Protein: CASSITSGGADTQYF.

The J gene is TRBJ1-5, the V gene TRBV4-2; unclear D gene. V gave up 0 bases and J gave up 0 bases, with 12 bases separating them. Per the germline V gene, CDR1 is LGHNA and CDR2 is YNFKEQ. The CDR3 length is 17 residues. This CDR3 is CASSQDDTDLSNQPQHF. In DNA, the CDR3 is TGTGCCAGCAGCCAAGATGACACAGATCTTAGCAATCAGCCCCAGCATTTT.

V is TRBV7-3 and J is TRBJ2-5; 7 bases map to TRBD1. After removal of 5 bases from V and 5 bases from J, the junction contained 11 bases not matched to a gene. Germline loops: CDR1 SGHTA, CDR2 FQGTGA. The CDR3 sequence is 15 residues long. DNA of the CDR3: TGTGCCAGCAGCCTCACACAGGGGAGAGGGGAGACCCAGTACTTC. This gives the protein CASSLTQGRGETQYF.

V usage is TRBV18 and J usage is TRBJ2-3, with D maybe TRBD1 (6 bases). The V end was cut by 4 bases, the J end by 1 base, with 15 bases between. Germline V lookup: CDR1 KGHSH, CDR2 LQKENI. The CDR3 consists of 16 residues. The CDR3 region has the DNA TGTGCCAGCTCACTTCGGACAGAAGGGGGCACAGATACGCAGTATTTT. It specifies CASSLRTEGGTDTQYF.

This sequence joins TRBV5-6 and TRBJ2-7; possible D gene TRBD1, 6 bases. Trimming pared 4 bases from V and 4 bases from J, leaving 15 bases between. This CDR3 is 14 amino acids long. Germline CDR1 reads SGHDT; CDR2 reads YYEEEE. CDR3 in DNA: TGTGCCAGCAGCCCCCAGGGGAGCCGGTACGAGCAGTACTTC. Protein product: CASSPQGSRYEQYF.

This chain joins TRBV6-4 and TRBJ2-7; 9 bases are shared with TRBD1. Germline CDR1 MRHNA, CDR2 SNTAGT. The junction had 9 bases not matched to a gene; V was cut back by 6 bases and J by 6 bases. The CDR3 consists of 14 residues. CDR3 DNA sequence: TGTGCCAGCAGATCTGGACAGGGGACGGGCGAGCAGTACTTC. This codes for CASRSGQGTGEQYF.

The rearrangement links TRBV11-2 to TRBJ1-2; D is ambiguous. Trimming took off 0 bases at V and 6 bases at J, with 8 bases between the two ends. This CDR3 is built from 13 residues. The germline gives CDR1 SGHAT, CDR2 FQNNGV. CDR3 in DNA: TGTGCCAGCAGCTTAGAAGGAGCCCATGGCTACACCTTC. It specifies CASSLEGAHGYTF.

In nucleotides, the CDR3 is TGTGCCAGCAGACAAGGTGGTTCGGCGGATGGCTACACCTTC. Its protein product is CASRQGGSADGYTF. This rearrangement joins TRBV6-6 to TRBJ1-2; D gene ambiguous. Germline-derived CDR1 and CDR2 are MNHNY and SVGAGI (reference sequence). The CDR3 contains 14 residues. The V gene lost 6 bases and the J gene lost 6 bases, with 17 bases spanning the gap.